These 14 T cell receptor beta chains share one sample of origin, sequenced in a study of T-cell reconstitution after alpha-beta-depleted transplantation in children. The authors prepared the TCRbeta library with unique molecular identifiers. Via MiXCR, TCRdb re-called the PCR reads, giving one row per CDR3 protein. The sample consists of around 120,000 distinct CDR3 sequences, roughly 23% of them appearing once. The starting material was PBMCs, mostly from graft donor cells, obtained 180 days after TCRalphabeta/CD19-depleted stem cell transplant. The receptors derive from a male patient under 10 years old who had a stem cell transplant for chronic granulomatous disease, so the T cells may come from the graft donor.

This clonotype came up once. The V and J genes are TRBV5-1 and TRBJ2-7, with D perhaps TRBD1 (6 bases). The CDR3 runs 14 residues. CDR1 is SGHRS, CDR2 YFSETQ, per germline. Between the trimmed V and J ends, which lost 4 bases and 3 bases, there was a span of 14 bases. The CDR3 DNA follows: TGCGCCAGCAGCCGAACAGGGTGGCTCTACGAGCAGTACTTC. Translating gives CASSRTGWLYEQYF.

The chain links TRBV4-3 to TRBJ2-2; no reliable D call. Trimming cost V 0 bases and J 4 bases, with 12 bases left between them. Germline CDR1 is LGHNA and CDR2 is YSLEER. This CDR3 has 16 amino acids. The CDR3 is CASSQESRLPTGELFF. The CDR3 DNA reads as TGCGCCAGCAGCCAAGAGAGCAGGTTACCCACCGGGGAGCTGTTTTTT.

The chain combines TRBV29-1 with TRBJ1-1; D is undetermined. With 0 bases removed from V and 1 base from J, the gap between germline ends came to 12 bases. The V gene's germline CDR1 is SQVTM and CDR2 ANQGSEA. This CDR3 is built from 15 residues. CDR3: CSVEDLFFPNTEAFF. The CDR3 DNA is TGCAGCGTTGAAGATCTATTTTTCCCGAACACTGAAGCTTTCTTT.

This clonotype was recorded at least ten times. This chain links TRBV20-1 with TRBJ2-1; TRBD1 aligns across 10 bases. The J segment lost 4 bases and the V segment lost 3 bases, leaving 3 bases of the junction unmatched. This CDR3 contains 14 residues. Germline values: CDR1 DFQATT, CDR2 SNEGSKA (reference sequence). For the CDR3, the DNA is TGCAGTGCTAGTTGGGACAGGGGTTACAATGAGCAGTTCTTC. It codes for CSASWDRGYNEQFF.

This clonotype has at least ten counts. The J gene is TRBJ2-1, the V gene TRBV24-1, with D possibly being TRBD2 (5 bases). Deletions cut 4 bases from V and 15 bases from J, with 15 bases between. Germline CDR1 and CDR2: KGHDR and SFDVKD. The CDR3 contains 12 residues. The CDR3 coding sequence is TGTGCCACCAGTGAGCGATGGGAGAGGCGGTTCTTC. Translated: CATSERWERRFF.

This clonotype appeared many times. The rearrangement uses TRBV5-1 and TRBJ1-5; 10 nucleotides match TRBD1. Germline V gives CDR1 SGHRS, CDR2 YFSETQ. Trimming took 3 bases from V and 3 from J; bases not matched to a gene: 3. The CDR3 extends over 15 amino acids. For the CDR3, the DNA is TGCGCCAGCAGCTGGGGGACAGGGGTCAATCAGCCCCAGCATTTT. It is translated as CASSWGTGVNQPQHF.

There are a few counts of this clonotype. The chain combines TRBV20-1 with TRBJ2-3, with 9 bases aligning to TRBD1. The CDR3 runs 16 residues. Germline V CDR1 and CDR2: DFQATT, SNEGSKA (reference sequence). Trimming removed 1 base from V and 3 bases from J; junction bases left unmatched: 8. DNA for the CDR3: TGCAGTGCTAGAGCCCCCTTACAGGGGGCGACAGATACGCAGTATTTT. Protein product: CSARAPLQGATDTQYF.

In its sample, this clonotype was seen many times. V and J are TRBV29-1 and TRBJ2-1; 10 bases agree with TRBD2. This CDR3 region has 14 residues. The germline CDR1 and CDR2 sequences are SQVTM and ANQGSEA. Trimming at V came to 5 bases and at J to 5 bases, leaving 6 bases not matched to a gene. The CDR3 reads CSVLLAGSDNEQFF. In DNA form, the CDR3 reads TGCAGCGTTTTACTAGCGGGGTCCGACAATGAGCAGTTCTTC.

This chain links TRBV4-3 with TRBJ2-2; D not certain. Germline assignment: CDR1 LGHNA and CDR2 YSLEER. The CDR3 totals 15 residues. Trimming stripped 2 bases from V and 6 bases from J, with 13 bases between. In DNA form, the CDR3 reads TGCGCCAGCAGCCAACCCCCCGTTGGGGCCGGGGAGCTGTTTTTT. Residues: CASSQPPVGAGELFF.

This clonotype has at least ten counts. The J gene is TRBJ2-3, the V gene TRBV5-1; the D gene is possibly TRBD2 (6 bases). V was pared by 1 base and J by 0 bases, with 9 bases between. The CDR3 runs to 15 residues. Per germline, CDR1 SGHRS and CDR2 YFSETQ. The DNA of the CDR3 is TGCGCCAGCAGCTTGTACGGGAGTAGCACAGATACGCAGTATTTT. Protein sequence: CASSLYGSSTDTQYF.

The J gene is TRBJ2-5, the V gene TRBV12-3 or TRBV12-4; perhaps D is TRBD1 or TRBD2 (5 bases each). The CDR3 contains 14 residues. V gave up 1 base and J gave up 5 bases, with 11 bases separating them. The CDR3 nucleotides read TGTGCCAGCAGTTTAGGGGGGTCTGGGGAGACCCAGTACTTC. It specifies CASSLGGSGETQYF.

This clonotype was counted at least ten times. The genes are TRBV20-1 and TRBJ2-5; D ambiguous. Germline lookup yields CDR1 DFQATT and CDR2 SNEGSKA (reference sequence). CDR3 length: 15 amino acids. V was clipped by 1 base and J by 5 bases, with 17 bases between them. The CDR3 sequence is CSARGISTQVETQYF. CDR3 DNA sequence: TGCAGTGCTAGAGGTATCTCGACCCAGGTGGAGACCCAGTACTTC.

The CDR3 nucleotides read TGTGCCAGCAGCAGTAGTTTTGCGCCCCAGCATTTT. Amino acids: CASSSSFAPQHF. This sequence joins TRBV7-2 and TRBJ1-5, with unresolved D. The CDR3 consists of 12 residues. The V end lost 5 bases, the J end lost 9 bases, and 11 bases lay between the germline ends. Looked up from germline, CDR1 is SGHTA and CDR2 is FQGNSA.

This clonotype turned up a few times. J is TRBJ2-1 and V is TRBV12-3 or TRBV12-4, with a tentative D call TRBD2 (5 bases). Trimming took off 3 bases at V and 7 bases at J, with 10 bases between the two ends. The CDR3 runs to 13 residues. The CDR3 sequence is CASSFASSNEQFF. In DNA form, the CDR3 reads TGTGCCAGCAGTTTCGCTAGCTCGAATGAGCAGTTCTTC.